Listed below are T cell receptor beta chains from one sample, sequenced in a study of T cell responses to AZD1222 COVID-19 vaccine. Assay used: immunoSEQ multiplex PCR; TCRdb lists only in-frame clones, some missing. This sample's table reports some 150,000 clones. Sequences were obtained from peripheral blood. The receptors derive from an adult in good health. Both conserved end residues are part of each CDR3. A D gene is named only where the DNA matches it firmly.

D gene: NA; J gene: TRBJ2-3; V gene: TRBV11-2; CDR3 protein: CASSLATLHTDTQYF; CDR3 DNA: TGTGCCAGCAGCTTAGCCACCTTACACACAGATACGCAGTATTTT
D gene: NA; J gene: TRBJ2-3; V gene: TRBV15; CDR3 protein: CATSRDLDGLLSTDTQYF; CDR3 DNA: TGTGCCACCAGCAGAGATCTCGATGGACTACTTAGCACAGATACGCAGTATTTT
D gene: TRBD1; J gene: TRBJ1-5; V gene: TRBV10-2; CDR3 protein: CASEGTDSNQPQHF; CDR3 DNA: TGCGCCAGCGAAGGGACAGATAGCAATCAGCCCCAGCATTTT
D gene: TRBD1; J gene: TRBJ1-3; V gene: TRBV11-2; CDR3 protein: CASSFQGQGNPTIYF; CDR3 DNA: TGTGCCAGCAGCTTTCAGGGACAGGGAAATCCCACCATATATTTT
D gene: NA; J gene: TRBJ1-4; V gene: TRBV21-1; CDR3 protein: CASSKEGEQGTGEKLFF; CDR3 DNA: TGTGCCAGCAGCAAAGAGGGGGAACAGGGGACTGGCGAAAAACTGTTTTTT
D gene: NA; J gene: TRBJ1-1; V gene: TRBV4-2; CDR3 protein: CASSQEGTVNTEAFF; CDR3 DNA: TGTGCCAGCAGCCAAGAAGGGACGGTGAACACTGAAGCTTTCTTT
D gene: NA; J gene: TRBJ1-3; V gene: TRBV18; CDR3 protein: CASSLDRTSGNTIYF; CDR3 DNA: TGTGCCAGCTCCCTGGACAGAACCTCTGGAAACACCATATATTTT
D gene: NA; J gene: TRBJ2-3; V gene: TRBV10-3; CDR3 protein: CAISEGGGGTDTQYF; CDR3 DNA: TGTGCCATCAGTGAGGGAGGGGGCGGCACAGATACGCAGTATTTT
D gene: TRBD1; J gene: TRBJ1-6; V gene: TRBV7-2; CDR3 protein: CASSTRQGISNSPLHF; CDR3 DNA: TGTGCCAGCAGCACCCGACAGGGGATCTCTAATTCACCCCTCCACTTT
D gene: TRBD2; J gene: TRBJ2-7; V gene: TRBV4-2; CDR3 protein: CASSQEVGGVSPSYEQYF; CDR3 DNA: TGTGCCAGCAGCCAAGAGGTTGGGGGGGTGAGCCCCTCCTACGAGCAGTACTTC
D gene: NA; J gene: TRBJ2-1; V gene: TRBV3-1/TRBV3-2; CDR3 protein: CASSQVGVYNEQFF; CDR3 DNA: TGTGCCAGCAGCCAAGTAGGGGTATACAATGAGCAGTTCTTC
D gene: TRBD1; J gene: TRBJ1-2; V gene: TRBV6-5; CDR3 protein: CASSDRGIYGYTF; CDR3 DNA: TGTGCCAGCAGCGACAGGGGTATCTATGGCTACACCTTC
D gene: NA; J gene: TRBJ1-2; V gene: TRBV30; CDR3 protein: CAWSVPRGNYGYTF; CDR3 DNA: TGTGCCTGGAGTGTACCCAGGGGTAACTATGGCTACACCTTC
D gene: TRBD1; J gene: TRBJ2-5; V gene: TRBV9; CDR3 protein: CASSVRQGLETQYF; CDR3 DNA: TGTGCCAGCAGCGTCCGACAGGGGTTGGAGACCCAGTACTTC
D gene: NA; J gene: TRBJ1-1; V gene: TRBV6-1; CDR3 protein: CASSDAGNLNTEAFF; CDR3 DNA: TGTGCCAGCAGTGATGCGGGGAACTTGAACACTGAAGCTTTCTTT
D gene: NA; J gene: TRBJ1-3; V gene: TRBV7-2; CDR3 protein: CASSLGPSSGNTIYF; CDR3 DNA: TGTGCCAGCAGCTTAGGGCCCTCGAGTGGAAACACCATATATTTT